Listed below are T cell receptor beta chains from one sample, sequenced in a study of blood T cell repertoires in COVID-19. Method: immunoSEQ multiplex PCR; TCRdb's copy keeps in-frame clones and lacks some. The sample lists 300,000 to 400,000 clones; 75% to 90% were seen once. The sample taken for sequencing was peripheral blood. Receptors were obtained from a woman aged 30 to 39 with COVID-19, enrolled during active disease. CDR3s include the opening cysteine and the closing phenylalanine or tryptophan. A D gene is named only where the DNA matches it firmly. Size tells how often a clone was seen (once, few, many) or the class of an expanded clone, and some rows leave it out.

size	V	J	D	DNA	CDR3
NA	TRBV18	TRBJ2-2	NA	TGTGCCAGCTCGCAGTCGGACGGAGGCGGGGAGCTGTTTTTT	CASSQSDGGGELFF
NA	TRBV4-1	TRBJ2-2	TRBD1	TGCGCCAGCAGCCTCGGACAGGGGGCCCACACCGGGGAGCTGTTTTTT	CASSLGQGAHTGELFF
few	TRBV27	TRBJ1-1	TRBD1	TGTGCCAGCAGTCTTGTCCGACAGGGATGGAACACTGAAGCTTTCTTT	CASSLVRQGWNTEAFF
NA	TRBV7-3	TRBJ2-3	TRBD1	TGTGCCAGCAGCCCCCAGGGGGCAGATACGCAGTATTTT	CASSPQGADTQYF
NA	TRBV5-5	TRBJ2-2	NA	TGTGCCAGCAGCCGTCCACAGGGCGCTGACACCGGGGAGCTGTTTTTT	CASSRPQGADTGELFF
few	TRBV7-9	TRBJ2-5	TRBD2	TGTGCCAGCAGCCCATCCATGGTAGCGGGAGGGCTTTCCCTCCGGTACTTC	CASSPSMVAGGLSLRYF
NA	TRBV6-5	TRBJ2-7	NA	TGTGCCAGCAGTTACTCATGGACGGGAGTTTCCTACGAGCAGTACTTC	CASSYSWTGVSYEQYF
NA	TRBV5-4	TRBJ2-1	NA	TGTGCCAGCAGCTTGGACAGGGTTAACAATGAGCAGTTCTTC	CASSLDRVNNEQFF
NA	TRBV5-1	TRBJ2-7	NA	TGCGCCAGTGCGATGGGGGCCGCCTACGAGCAGTACTTC	CASAMGAAYEQYF
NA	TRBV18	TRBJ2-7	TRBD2	TGTGCCAGCTCACCGGGGTTGACTAGCGGGGATCCCTGGGCCTACGAGCAGTACTTC	CASSPGLTSGDPWAYEQYF